The 14 T cell receptor beta chains below were found in one sample sequenced in a study of blood T cell repertoires in COVID-19. This table comes from immunoSEQ multiplex PCR, and its TCRdb copy is limited to in-frame clones, with some not included. The data contain approximately 200,000 clones, roughly 82% of them singletons. Sample: PBMCs or T cells enriched from blood (not recorded which). The source of these receptors is a man aged 40-55 years who had recovered from COVID-19.

This clone occurred a few times. The J gene is TRBJ2-1, the V gene TRBV7-8, with 10 bases fitting TRBD2. Germline V gene lookup returns CDR1 SGHVS and CDR2 FQNEAQ. The CDR3 is 15 residues long. Trimming took 6 bases from V and 10 from J; bases not matched to a gene: 12. CDR3: CASRQDSSGRWEQFF. CDR3 DNA: TGTGCCAGCAGGCAAGATTCTAGCGGGAGATGGGAGCAGTTCTTC.

This clone was recorded once. This chain links TRBV6-8 with TRBJ1-1, with 7 positions matching TRBD1. The CDR3 has 12 amino acids. After removal of 10 bases from V and 4 bases from J, the junction contained 6 bases not matched to a gene. CDR1 and CDR2 from the germline V gene are MNHGY and SAAAGT. The CDR3 here is CATGDRSTEAFF. In DNA, the CDR3 is TGTGCCACAGGGGACAGATCCACTGAAGCTTTCTTT.

The rearrangement joins TRBV5-5 to TRBJ2-7; 7 bases are shared with TRBD2. Germline CDR1 SGHKS, CDR2 YYEKEE (reference sequence). This CDR3 contains 13 residues. The junction had 9 bases not matched to a gene; V was cut back by 4 bases and J by 8 bases. As DNA, the CDR3 is TGTGCCAGCAGCGCCTGGGGCGGGGGTAAGCAGTACGTC. Residues: CASSAWGGGKQYV.

V and J are TRBV11-2 and TRBJ2-3, with 13 bases lining up with TRBD2. The trim removed 1 base at V and 4 bases at J, leaving 2 bases unmatched. Looked up from germline, CDR1 is SGHAT and CDR2 is FQNNGV. The CDR3 sequence is 16 residues long. The CDR3 sequence: CASSLGLAGGADTQYF. The CDR3 region has the DNA TGTGCCAGCAGCTTAGGACTAGCGGGAGGTGCAGATACGCAGTATTTT. The complete variable domain, with remaining parts taken from reference TRBV11-2 and TRBJ2-3, reads EAGVAQSPRYKIIEKRQSVAFWCNPISGHATLYWYQQILGQGPKLLIQFQNNGVVDDSQLPKDRFSAERLKGVDSTLKIQPAKLEDSAVYLCASSLGLAGGADTQYFGPGTRLTVL.

This chain joins TRBV4-1 and TRBJ1-5; weak D call: TRBD1 (5 bases). Germline loops: CDR1 MGHRA, CDR2 YSYEKL. Trimming left V 1 base short and J 7 bases short, with 17 bases between. The CDR3 has 16 residues. CDR3 nucleotides: TGCGCCAGCAGCCAAGCCCTGGGGGGGATAGGGCAGCCCCAGCATTTT. It specifies CASSQALGGIGQPQHF.

The chain combines TRBV9 with TRBJ2-2; D remains unclear. CDR3 length: 14 amino acids. The V gene's germline CDR1 is SGDLS and CDR2 YYNGEE. V lost 4 bases and J lost 6, with 13 bases in between. CDR3 loop: CASSPRFEAGELFF. CDR3 DNA: TGTGCCAGCAGCCCGCGGTTTGAAGCCGGGGAGCTGTTTTTT.

This chain uses TRBV29-1 with TRBJ2-5, with 11 bases that match TRBD1. Germline values: CDR1 SQVTM, CDR2 ANQGSEA. V lost 1 base to trimming and J lost 5 bases; unmatched junction nucleotides: 3. This CDR3 is built from 14 residues. CDR3: CSVEADRGLETQYF. As DNA, the CDR3 is TGCAGCGTTGAAGCGGACAGGGGGCTGGAGACCCAGTACTTC.

The chain links TRBV4-3 to TRBJ2-7; 7 bases fit TRBD1. This CDR3 comprises 15 residues. The junction had 8 bases not matched to a gene; V was cut back by 3 bases and J by 3 bases. Looked up from germline, CDR1 is LGHNA and CDR2 is YSLEER. CDR3 residues: CASSHRYRDSYEQYF. As DNA, the CDR3 is TGCGCCAGCAGCCATAGATACCGGGACAGCTACGAGCAGTACTTC.

The V call is TRBV7-3, the J call TRBJ1-1, with D possibly TRBD1 on 6 matching bases. Germline V CDR1 and CDR2: SGHTA, FQGTGA. Trimming took off 7 bases at V and 3 bases at J, with 15 bases between the two ends. There are 14 residues in the CDR3. CDR3 residues: CASTLQGGHTEAFF. CDR3 nucleotide sequence: TGTGCCAGCACACTACAGGGAGGGCACACTGAAGCTTTCTTT.

This sequence joins TRBV2 and TRBJ2-2; weak D call: TRBD2 (6 bases). CDR1 is SNHLY and CDR2 is FYNNEI in the germline V gene. Trimming took 3 bases from V and 6 from J, leaving 14 bases between them. The CDR3 covers 15 residues. The CDR3 spells CASSEFPSGAGELFF. The CDR3 region has the DNA TGTGCCAGCAGTGAGTTCCCTTCGGGGGCCGGGGAGCTGTTTTTT.

The chain joins TRBV28 to TRBJ2-1; TRBD1 might be the D (7 bases). The CDR3 contains 15 residues. The germline CDR1 and CDR2 sequences are MDHEN and SYDVKM. Trimming took off 6 bases at V and 4 bases at J, with 16 bases between the two ends. In DNA, the CDR3 is TGTGCCAGCAGCCAAGGGGGCGGGACTTACAATGAGCAGTTCTTC. Encoded protein: CASSQGGGTYNEQFF.

This clone showed up just a few times. V is TRBV10-2 and J is TRBJ1-5; 8 nucleotides line up with TRBD1. Germline CDR1 reads WSHSY; CDR2 reads SAAADI. This CDR3 contains 16 residues. The V gene end was trimmed by 5 bases and the J gene end by 4 bases; junction bases not matched to a gene: 10. CDR3: CASSFSGGQGNQPQHF. The CDR3 region has the DNA TGCGCCAGCAGTTTTTCGGGAGGACAGGGTAATCAGCCCCAGCATTTT.

This chain joins TRBV5-1 and TRBJ2-2, with 8 bases lining up with TRBD2. CDR3 size: 15 residues. The ends lost 4 bases at V and 3 bases at J; junction bases unmatched: 5. Germline lookup yields CDR1 SGHRS and CDR2 YFSETQ. In nucleotides, the CDR3 is TGCGCCAGCAGCCCGGAAGCGGGGGACACCGGGGAGCTGTTTTTT. This codes for CASSPEAGDTGELFF. The variable domain in full, with the rest retrieved from reference TRBV5-1 and TRBJ2-2, is KAGVTQTPRYLIKTRGQQVTLSCSPISGHRSVSWYQQTPGQGLQFLFEYFSETQRNKGNFPGRFSGRQFSNSRSEMNVSTLELGDSALYLCASSPEAGDTGELFFGEGSRLTVL.

This sequence joins TRBV7-2 and TRBJ2-5; D is possibly TRBD1 (7 bases). Germline V gene sequence: CDR1 SGHTA, CDR2 FQGNSA. The V and J ends lost 5 bases and 1 base respectively, with 14 bases between them. The CDR3 sequence is 15 residues long. The CDR3 is CASSGRDSGQETQYF. The CDR3 nucleotides read TGTGCCAGCAGCGGGCGGGACAGCGGCCAAGAGACCCAGTACTTC.